A single sample is the source of the 26 T cell receptor beta chains below, sequenced in a study of spatial heterogeneity in lung cancer. TCRdb called the 5' RACE reads again in MiXCR, with one record for every CDR3 protein. The sample lists around 40,000 distinct CDR3 sequences; roughly 6% were seen once. Time point noted: sample taken at primary tumor resection. Whole RNA, isolated from tumor, nontumor lung or frozen PBMC, was sequenced without prior sorting. The sequences come from PBMCs, collected at surgery. These receptors were collected from a male donor with early-stage non-small cell lung cancer.

This clonotype has ten or more counts. The chain uses TRBV2 and TRBJ1-5, with a tentative D call TRBD1 (5 bases). The CDR3 contains 14 residues. The germline V gene encodes CDR1 SNHLY and CDR2 FYNNEI. The V gene lost 6 bases and the J gene lost 6 bases, with 15 bases spanning the gap. In DNA, the CDR3 is TGTGCCAGCAGAGGGGACGCCATTAGTCAGCCCCAGCATTTT. It is translated as CASRGDAISQPQHF.

Ten or more counts support this clonotype. V usage is TRBV29-1 and J usage is TRBJ1-2; a weak D match, TRBD1 (6 bases). The V end was cut by 6 bases, the J end by 5 bases, with 16 bases between. CDR3 size: 13 residues. Germline CDR1 SQVTM, CDR2 ANQGSEA. The CDR3 DNA sequence: TGCAGCGTAAACAGGGTCGGGCTTTATGGCTACACCTTC. Translated, it gives CSVNRVGLYGYTF.

This clonotype showed up many times. This rearrangement joins TRBV12-3 or TRBV12-4 to TRBJ2-3; the D is unclear. CDR3 size: 14 residues. V shed 3 bases and J shed 4 bases, with 11 bases lying between them. This CDR3 reads CASSFDGRADTQYF. The CDR3 DNA sequence: TGTGCCAGCAGTTTCGACGGAAGAGCAGATACGCAGTATTTT.

This chain connects TRBV11-2 to TRBJ2-3, with D unresolved. V lost 1 base and J 0 bases, leaving 17 bases between the germline ends. Germline V gene sequence: CDR1 SGHAT, CDR2 FQNNGV. The length of the CDR3 is 18 residues. The CDR3 loop is CASSLGRGRAYSTDTQYF. CDR3 sequence (DNA): TGTGCCAGCAGCTTAGGACGTGGAAGGGCTTATAGCACAGATACGCAGTATTTT.

This clonotype has a count of ten or more. This chain connects TRBV7-2 to TRBJ2-7; D ambiguous. The CDR3 runs 12 residues. The ends were cut back, 5 bases at V and 3 bases at J, with 8 bases in the middle. The germline V gene encodes CDR1 SGHTA and CDR2 FQGNSA. CDR3 coding DNA: TGTGCCAGCAGCCGACAAAGCTACGAGCAGTACTTC. This encodes CASSRQSYEQYF. The variable domain in full, completed from reference TRBV7-2 and TRBJ2-7, reads GAGVSQSPSNKVTEKGKDVELRCDPISGHTALYWYRQSLGQGLEFLIYFQGNSAPDKSGLPSDRFSAERTGGSVSTLTIQRTQQEDSAVYLCASSRQSYEQYFGPGTRLTVT.

In this sample, this clonotype turned up many times. V is TRBV28 and J is TRBJ2-3; 8 bases are shared with TRBD2. From germline, CDR1 is MDHEN and CDR2 SYDVKM. The CDR3 loop spans 15 amino acids. V lost 3 bases, J lost 5 bases, and 7 bases stayed unmatched. CDR3 bases: TGTGCCAGCAGTTTGGGGTCACTAGCGGAAGATACGCAGTATTTT. Protein: CASSLGSLAEDTQYF.

The rearrangement links TRBV29-1 to TRBJ1-1, with TRBD1 as a possible D gene (5 bases). Germline assignment: CDR1 SQVTM and CDR2 ANQGSEA. Trimming left V 1 base short and J 10 bases short, with 16 bases between. The CDR3 spans 13 residues. CDR3 nucleotides: TGCAGCGTTGAAGGAGGGGTTGGGGAGGGAGCTTTCTTT. Residues: CSVEGGVGEGAFF.

At least ten counts were recorded for this clonotype. The chain is built from TRBV6-2 or TRBV6-3 and TRBJ1-2, with 8 bases lining up with TRBD1. Germline V gene sequence: CDR1 MNHEY, CDR2 SVGEGT. V dropped 2 bases and J dropped 8; count of bases not matched to a gene: 7. CDR3 length: 14 residues. As DNA, the CDR3 is TGTGCCAGCAGTTACCCCGACAGGGGAAACGGCTACACCTTC. Translation gives CASSYPDRGNGYTF.

This clonotype was recorded many times. This chain connects TRBV6-5 to TRBJ2-3, with D possibly called TRBD1 or TRBD2 (5 bases each). The germline CDR1 and CDR2 sequences are MNHEY and SVGAGI. V shed 7 bases and J shed 2 bases, with 19 bases lying between them. There are 16 residues in the CDR3. CDR3 amino acids: CASTITLGRDTDTQYF. The CDR3 nucleotides are TGTGCCAGCACCATTACCTTGGGACGCGACACAGATACGCAGTATTTT.

The sample holds a few counts of this clonotype. The rearrangement links TRBV20-1 to TRBJ2-1; D perhaps matches TRBD1 (7 bases). This CDR3 contains 15 residues. The germline V gene encodes CDR1 DFQATT and CDR2 SNEGSKA (reference sequence). V was shortened by 6 bases and J by 2 bases, with 17 bases between the two germline ends. This chain's CDR3 is CSAGGQLLTYNEQFF. The CDR3 DNA sequence: TGCAGTGCGGGGGGACAGCTCCTAACCTACAATGAGCAGTTCTTC.

This clonotype was seen repeatedly, ten times or more. The DNA for the CDR3 is TGTGCCAGCAGTTTGGGCAGCCAAGAGACCCAGTACTTC. It encodes CASSLGSQETQYF. The chain is built from TRBV12-3 or TRBV12-4 and TRBJ2-5; no definite D call. This CDR3 comprises 13 residues. Between the trimmed V and J ends, which lost 3 bases and 1 base, there was a span of 6 bases.

The table lists this clonotype with many counts. The chain carries TRBV7-8 and TRBJ2-3, with a possible D match to TRBD1 (5 bases). V lost 2 bases to trimming and J lost 3 bases, with 12 bases between them. From germline, CDR1 is SGHVS and CDR2 FQNEAQ. The CDR3 runs to 15 residues. The CDR3 region has the DNA TGTGCCAGCAGCTTAAAAAGGGGAATAACAGATACGCAGTATTTT. As protein: CASSLKRGITDTQYF.

The chain is built from TRBV11-2 and TRBJ2-2, with D perhaps assigned TRBD1 or TRBD2 (6 bases each). There are 17 residues in the CDR3. Germline CDR1 SGHAT, CDR2 FQNNGV. With 5 bases removed from V and 4 bases from J, the gap between germline ends came to 20 bases. CDR3 amino acids: CASSVFTGALGTGELFF. DNA for the CDR3: TGTGCCAGCAGCGTTTTCACGGGGGCCCTGGGCACCGGGGAGCTGTTTTTT.

CDR3: CSAIPSNQPQHF. CDR3 coding DNA: TGCAGTGCGATACCTAGCAATCAGCCCCAGCATTTT. This rearrangement joins TRBV20-1 to TRBJ1-5; D is ambiguous. Germline V gene sequence: CDR1 DFQATT, CDR2 SNEGSKA (reference sequence). The CDR3 totals 12 residues. The germline V and J ends were trimmed by 6 bases and 0 bases, with 6 bases remaining between them.

This clonotype was detected ten times or more. The rearrangement joins TRBV4-2 to TRBJ2-3; D may be TRBD1 (6 bases). The CDR3 is 13 residues long. Trimming removed 3 bases at V and 3 bases at J, with 7 bases between. The germline CDR1 and CDR2 sequences are LGHNA and YNFKEQ. The CDR3 sequence is CASSQQGTDTQYF. The CDR3, as DNA: TGTGCCAGCAGCCAGCAGGGGACAGATACGCAGTATTTT.

This clonotype came up many times. The chain joins TRBV6-1 to TRBJ2-3; D not resolved. The germline V gene has CDR1 MNHNS and CDR2 SASEGT. The CDR3 covers 15 residues. The ends were cut back, 1 base at V and 2 bases at J, with 10 bases in the middle. This CDR3 is CASSEVPAFTDTQYF. CDR3 DNA sequence: TGTGCCAGCAGTGAAGTCCCAGCATTCACAGATACGCAGTATTTT.

This clonotype was seen only a few times. The chain links TRBV3-1 to TRBJ1-1; D gene ambiguous. The CDR3 has 11 amino acids. Deletions cut 2 bases from V and 4 bases from J, with 2 bases between. CDR1 and CDR2 from the germline V gene are LGHDT and YNNKEL (reference sequence). The CDR3 region is CASSQLTEAFF. The CDR3, as DNA: TGTGCCAGCAGCCAACTCACTGAAGCTTTCTTT.

This clonotype was seen at least ten times. The chain combines TRBV7-2 with TRBJ2-5; D unresolved. The CDR3 spans 14 residues. Per germline, CDR1 SGHTA and CDR2 FQGNSA. Between the trimmed V and J ends, which lost 1 base and 7 bases, there was a span of 13 bases. The DNA for the CDR3 is TGTGCCAGCAGCTTAGAACGGAGTCGCCGGACCCAGTACTTC. Its protein is CASSLERSRRTQYF.

In its sample, this clonotype ranks as medium-sized. This chain connects TRBV24-1 to TRBJ2-3; D gene ambiguous. The germline V and J ends were trimmed by 4 bases and 9 bases, with 13 bases remaining between them. The CDR3 has 13 amino acids. Germline V CDR1 and CDR2: KGHDR, SFDVKD. The CDR3 DNA reads TGTGCCACCAGTGACGCCCCCGTGCCCACGCAGTATTTT. It is translated as CATSDAPVPTQYF.

The table lists this clonotype with many counts. The V call is TRBV18, the J call TRBJ1-6; TRBD1 matches at 9 bases. The germline V gene encodes CDR1 KGHSH and CDR2 LQKENI. The CDR3 extends over 14 amino acids. Germline trimming cut 6 bases from V and 10 bases from J; bases unmatched to any gene: 7. DNA for the CDR3: TGTGCCAGCTCGCCAAGACAGGGGGACTCACCCCTCCACTTT. Its translation is CASSPRQGDSPLHF.

This chain uses TRBV19 with TRBJ1-2, with a possible D match to TRBD1 (5 bases). V lost 7 bases and J 4 bases, leaving 16 bases between the germline ends. This CDR3 is built from 14 residues. Germline V CDR1 and CDR2: LNHDA, SQIVND (reference sequence). Written as DNA, the CDR3 is TGTGCCAGTACCGGCTGGGGGTCGGGCTATGGCTACACCTTC. Its protein is CASTGWGSGYGYTF.

Many counts were recorded for this clonotype. This sequence joins TRBV3-1 and TRBJ1-1; D is perhaps TRBD1 (6 bases). Germline lookup yields CDR1 LGHDT and CDR2 YNNKEL (reference sequence). This CDR3 region has 12 residues. Deletions cut 1 base from V and 11 bases from J, with 11 bases between. CDR3 bases: TGTGCCAGCAGCCAAGTACGACAGGAGGCTTTCTTT. Translated, it gives CASSQVRQEAFF.

This clonotype was seen repeatedly, ten times or more. The rearrangement uses TRBV24-1 and TRBJ2-1, with D maybe TRBD1 (6 bases). CDR3 length: 13 amino acids. The V end lost 2 bases, the J end lost 7 bases, and 8 bases lay between the germline ends. Looked up from germline, CDR1 is KGHDR and CDR2 is SFDVKD. The DNA for the CDR3 is TGTGCCACCAGTGATTATACAGGGAATGAGCAGTTCTTC. Protein sequence: CATSDYTGNEQFF.

Only a few counts were recorded for this clonotype. The rearrangement links TRBV28 to TRBJ2-3; 11 bases are a match to TRBD2. Trimming at V came to 4 bases and at J to 3 bases, leaving 3 bases not matched to a gene. There are 15 residues in the CDR3. CDR1 is MDHEN and CDR2 is SYDVKM in the germline V gene. The CDR3 region has the DNA TGTGCCAGCAGTTCTAGCGGGGGGTTTACAGATACGCAGTATTTT. It specifies CASSSSGGFTDTQYF.

A remark on this clonotype: This clone may be a read error of a much larger clone one base away. The chain is built from TRBV12-3 or TRBV12-4 and TRBJ2-7, with D perhaps being TRBD1 or TRBD2 (6 bases each). This CDR3 spans 12 amino acids. The CDR3 spells CASILSGAEQYF. CDR3 nucleotide sequence: TGTGCCAGCATTTTATCGGGGGCCGAGCAGTACTTC.

This clonotype was detected ten times or more. The chain has TRBV5-5 and TRBJ2-2, with D hard to call. The germline V gene encodes CDR1 SGHKS and CDR2 YYEKEE (reference sequence). The V gene lost 0 bases and the J gene lost 5 bases, with 5 bases spanning the gap. The CDR3 consists of 13 residues. This CDR3 reads CASSLEVTGELFF. The CDR3 DNA sequence: TGTGCCAGCAGCTTGGAGGTAACCGGGGAGCTGTTTTTT.